These 10 T cell receptor beta chains were all obtained from the same sample, sequenced in a study of blood T cell repertoires in COVID-19. Assay used: immunoSEQ multiplex PCR; TCRdb lists only in-frame clones, some missing. The table has about 170,000 clones, under 80% seen once; the top ten hold under 3.5%. Sequencing input: peripheral blood. The receptors stem from a woman older than 75 with acute or convalescent COVID-19.

The CDR3 DNA is TGTGCCAGCAGTTTAGACGGGAACCACTACGAGCAGTACTTC. This gives the protein CASSLDGNHYEQYF. The chain combines TRBV28 with TRBJ2-7; possible D gene TRBD2, 5 bases. Germline V gives CDR1 MDHEN, CDR2 SYDVKM. Between the trimmed V and J ends, which lost 2 bases and 3 bases, there was a span of 11 bases. The CDR3 has 14 amino acids.

The rearrangement uses TRBV5-1 and TRBJ2-5; 10 bases align to TRBD2. Germline lookup yields CDR1 SGHRS and CDR2 YFSETQ. The CDR3 extends over 16 amino acids. V shed 0 bases and J 5 bases; nucleotides not matched to a gene: 7. This CDR3 reads CASSLAPSGGRETQYF. CDR3 coding DNA: TGCGCCAGCAGCTTGGCCCCTAGCGGGGGCCGGGAGACCCAGTACTTC.

The chain is built from TRBV5-1 and TRBJ1-6, with D possibly being TRBD1 (5 bases). Germline V gene lookup returns CDR1 SGHRS and CDR2 YFSETQ. The CDR3 is 14 amino acids. The germline V and J ends were trimmed by 4 bases and 10 bases, with 15 bases remaining between them. The CDR3 reads CASSAGGSESPLHF. CDR3 in DNA: TGCGCCAGCAGCGCCGGGGGGAGTGAATCACCCCTCCACTTT.

The rearrangement joins TRBV2 to TRBJ2-3; TRBD1 matches at 8 bases. Per germline, CDR1 SNHLY and CDR2 FYNNEI. Trimming removed 4 bases from V and 6 bases from J; junction bases left unmatched: 3. CDR3 length equals 13 residues. The chain's CDR3 is CASSGQGMDTQYF. The CDR3 DNA reads as TGTGCCAGCAGTGGACAGGGGATGGATACGCAGTATTTT.

This clone was seen only a few times. The V gene is TRBV7-9, the J gene TRBJ2-7; 10 nucleotides agree with TRBD1. Germline V gene sequence: CDR1 SEHNR, CDR2 FQNEAQ (reference sequence). J was trimmed by 5 bases and V by 4 bases; bases with no gene match: 8. The CDR3 loop spans 15 amino acids. In nucleotides, the CDR3 is TGTGCCAGCAGCTCCCCGGGACAGGGGTACGACGAGCAGTACTTC. Its protein is CASSSPGQGYDEQYF.

The rearrangement joins TRBV7-2 to TRBJ1-1; D remains unclear. Germline CDR1 and CDR2: SGHTA and FQGNSA. CDR3 length equals 14 residues. The V end lost 5 bases, the J end lost 5 bases, and 15 bases lay between the germline ends. CDR3: CASSRNGGETEAFF. As DNA, the CDR3 is TGTGCCAGCAGCCGGAATGGTGGAGAAACTGAAGCTTTCTTT.

Turning to this clone: The junction does not match germline at one end; this may be a read error. V is TRBV28 and J is TRBJ2-1; possible D gene TRBD1, 5 bases. CDR3 length equals 14 residues. Germline V lookup: CDR1 MDHEN, CDR2 SYDVKM. The CDR3 is CASFKGLGYNKQFF. The DNA for the CDR3 is TGTGCCAGTTTTAAGGGGTTGGGCTACAATAAGCAGTTCTTC.

This chain links TRBV6-2 or TRBV6-3 with TRBJ1-5; TRBD1 might be the D (6 bases). The germline CDR1 and CDR2 sequences are MNHEY and SVGEGT. Trimming pared 5 bases from V and 0 bases from J, leaving 8 bases between. The CDR3 is 14 residues long. In DNA form, the CDR3 reads TGTGCCAGCAGTGGGGACAATAGCAATCAGCCCCAGCATTTT. Translating gives CASSGDNSNQPQHF.

The chain employs TRBV19 and TRBJ1-1, with 10 bases identical to TRBD1. Looked up from germline, CDR1 is LNHDA and CDR2 is SQIVND (reference sequence). V lost 3 bases and J lost 2; bases outside the gene matches: 9. CDR3 length equals 17 residues. The CDR3, as DNA: TGTGCCAGTAGTATCGCGCGGACAGGGGGAATAAACACTGAAGCTTTCTTT. Translation: CASSIARTGGINTEAFF.

J is TRBJ2-5 and V is TRBV18; TRBD2 matches at 8 bases. The germline CDR1 and CDR2 sequences are KGHSH and LQKENI. This CDR3 has 15 amino acids. V lost 3 bases and J lost 1; bases outside the gene matches: 4. Here the CDR3 reads CASSPFSGAQETQYF. In nucleotides, the CDR3 is TGTGCCAGCTCACCGTTTAGCGGGGCCCAAGAGACCCAGTACTTC.